The 31 T cell receptor beta chains in this list originate from one sample, sequenced in a study of spatial heterogeneity in lung cancer. TCRdb reprocessed the 5' RACE reads with MiXCR, giving one entry per CDR3 protein. In the table there are more than 25,000 distinct CDR3 sequences, 7% to 7.5% of which are singletons. General observations from the study: In tumors, expanded intratumoral alpha and beta TCR counts tracked mutation counts.

These receptors have no known antigen. Time point described: sample taken at primary tumor resection. The sequencing used lung tumor tissue, collected at surgery. The receptor source for this set is a male donor with early-stage non-small cell lung cancer.

The table lists this clonotype with many counts. The chain links TRBV28 to TRBJ1-5, with a possible D match to TRBD1 (6 bases). The CDR3 contains 15 residues. CDR1 is MDHEN and CDR2 is SYDVKM in the germline V gene. Trimming removed 4 bases at V and 4 bases at J, with 14 bases between. CDR3 bases: TGTGCCAGCAGTTGGCCCGGACAGCTTAATCAGCCCCAGCATTTT. It translates to CASSWPGQLNQPQHF.

V gene TRBV3-1 combines with J gene TRBJ1-1; D is ambiguous. Germline CDR1 and CDR2: LGHDT and YNNKEL (reference sequence). The V and J ends lost 5 bases and 4 bases respectively, with 11 bases between them. The CDR3 contains 13 residues. CDR3 sequence (DNA): TGTGCCAGCAGCTCGGGAACGGCCACTGAAGCTTTCTTT. This encodes CASSSGTATEAFF.

The table lists this clonotype with a few counts. V is TRBV20-1 and J is TRBJ1-3, with a possible D match to TRBD1 (5 bases). The V end lost 0 bases, the J end lost 4 bases, and 13 bases lay between the germline ends. CDR1 DFQATT and CDR2 SNEGSKA come from the germline V gene (reference sequence). The CDR3 runs to 15 residues. The CDR3: CSARDPSGVGNTIYF. The CDR3 DNA reads TGCAGTGCTAGAGATCCTTCGGGGGTCGGAAACACCATATATTTT.

This clonotype was detected ten times or more. V usage is TRBV29-1 and J usage is TRBJ1-1; D uncertain. Trimming left V 4 bases short and J 3 bases short, with 12 bases between. The CDR3 loop spans 13 amino acids. Germline V gene data show CDR1 as SQVTM and CDR2 as ANQGSEA. DNA of the CDR3: TGCAGCGTTGGGGGAGGGCGGGACACTGAAGCTTTCTTT. Protein sequence: CSVGGGRDTEAFF.

This clonotype was observed many times. The chain carries TRBV7-9 and TRBJ2-2; TRBD2 matches 9 bases. Germline-derived CDR1 and CDR2 are SEHNR and FQNEAQ (reference sequence). The CDR3 extends over 16 amino acids. V trimming: 2 bases; J trimming: 1 base; junction bases outside the gene matches: 2. This CDR3 reads CASSLLAGQNTGELFF. CDR3 DNA: TGTGCCAGCAGCTTACTAGCGGGGCAGAACACCGGGGAGCTGTTTTTT.

This clonotype was counted at least ten times. This chain connects TRBV7-2 to TRBJ1-6; TRBD1 matches 7 bases. The CDR3 length is 15 residues. The J segment lost 10 bases and the V segment lost 3 bases, leaving 9 bases of the junction unmatched. CDR1 SGHTA and CDR2 FQGNSA come from the germline V gene. The CDR3 DNA reads TGTGCCAGCAGCTTTGGGCCAGGGGGTTTGTCACCCCTCCACTTT. Translated: CASSFGPGGLSPLHF.

This clonotype was picked up many times. This chain uses TRBV11-2 with TRBJ1-4; D remains ambiguous. Trimming shortened V by 5 bases and J by 4 bases, and 14 bases separated the two germline ends. Germline CDR1 reads SGHAT; CDR2 reads FQNNGV. The CDR3 runs 15 residues. CDR3 protein: CASSQRVMVNEKLFF. For the CDR3, the DNA is TGTGCCAGCAGCCAAAGGGTCATGGTTAATGAAAAACTGTTTTTT.

This clonotype has only a few counts. The chain uses TRBV27 and TRBJ1-1, with D maybe TRBD1 (6 bases). CDR1 is MNHEY, CDR2 SMNVEV, per germline (reference sequence). The CDR3 runs 13 residues. The V end lost 3 bases, the J end lost 5 bases, and 10 bases lay between the germline ends. The DNA for the CDR3 is TGTGCCAGCAGTTTCAGGGGAGGGACTGAAGCTTTCTTT. Translating it yields CASSFRGGTEAFF.

Many counts were recorded for this clonotype. This CDR3 reads CSVTRDRERDTGELFF. The CDR3 DNA follows: TGCAGCGTAACCCGGGACAGGGAGCGGGACACCGGGGAGCTGTTTTTT. V is TRBV29-1 and J is TRBJ2-2; 9 bases are a match to TRBD1. Germline V lookup: CDR1 SQVTM, CDR2 ANQGSEA. Trimming at V came to 6 bases and at J to 3 bases, leaving 11 bases not matched to a gene. This CDR3 spans 16 amino acids.

This clonotype was picked up many times. The rearrangement uses TRBV20-1 and TRBJ2-1; no reliable D call. This CDR3 is built from 13 residues. The V end was cut by 6 bases, the J end by 5 bases, with 14 bases between. Looked up from germline, CDR1 is DFQATT and CDR2 is SNEGSKA (reference sequence). The DNA for the CDR3 is TGCAGTGCGTTTCGAACTGGGAACAATGAGCAGTTCTTC. As protein: CSAFRTGNNEQFF.

In its sample, this clonotype was seen a few times. The rearrangement links TRBV29-1 to TRBJ2-7, with D uncertain. V was pared by 6 bases and J by 5 bases, with 8 bases between. The CDR3 is 10 amino acids. Germline lookup yields CDR1 SQVTM and CDR2 ANQGSEA. CDR3 region: CSVKGNEQYF. Written as DNA, the CDR3 is TGCAGCGTCAAAGGGAACGAGCAGTACTTC.

In its sample, this clonotype was seen many times. The chain has TRBV5-8 and TRBJ1-5, with D uncertain. The CDR3 covers 13 residues. The germline V and J ends were trimmed by 7 bases and 1 base, with 9 bases remaining between them. Germline V lookup: CDR1 SGHTS, CDR2 YDEGEE. CDR3 sequence reads: CASGTPSNQPQHF. The CDR3 coding sequence is TGTGCCAGCGGCACCCCAAGCAATCAGCCCCAGCATTTT.

This clonotype was detected many times. The rearrangement links TRBV20-1 to TRBJ1-3; perhaps TRBD1 as D (6 bases). Germline assignment: CDR1 DFQATT and CDR2 SNEGSKA (reference sequence). This CDR3 region has 14 residues. V shed 4 bases and J shed 3 bases, with 13 bases lying between them. The DNA of the CDR3 is TGCAGTGCTAAGGGCAGGGGATATGGAAACACCATATATTTT. This gives the protein CSAKGRGYGNTIYF.

This clonotype was seen repeatedly, ten times or more. J is TRBJ1-5 and V is TRBV28; D is possibly TRBD1 (6 bases). Trimming removed 0 bases at V and 5 bases at J, with 14 bases between. Germline-derived CDR1 and CDR2 are MDHEN and SYDVKM. The CDR3 is made up of 16 amino acids. The CDR3 region is CASSLWGKGDYQPQHF. CDR3 in DNA: TGTGCCAGCAGTTTATGGGGTAAGGGGGACTATCAGCCCCAGCATTTT.

This clonotype was counted at least ten times. The chain employs TRBV12-3 or TRBV12-4 and TRBJ1-1; 11 nucleotides line up with TRBD1. The CDR3 is made up of 13 amino acids. Losses at the gene ends were 6 bases for V and 3 bases for J; bases not matched to a gene: 0. The CDR3 loop reads CASRGQGDTEAFF. Here the CDR3 DNA reads TGTGCCAGCAGGGGACAGGGGGACACTGAAGCTTTCTTT.

This clonotype came up a few times. The junction shows a germline mismatch at one end, possibly a read error. Here the CDR3 reads CASSYDGTYGQYF. The CDR3 DNA is TGTGCCAGCAGTTACGACGGAACCTACGGGCAGTACTTC. This chain links TRBV6-6 with TRBJ2-7; D uncertain. Germline V gene sequence: CDR1 MNHNY, CDR2 SVGAGI (reference sequence). CDR3 length equals 13 residues.

This chain uses TRBV12-3 or TRBV12-4 with TRBJ2-3; unclear D gene. This CDR3 spans 14 amino acids. Trimming removed 5 bases at V and 6 bases at J, with 15 bases between. DNA of the CDR3: TGTGCCAGCAGTCGCCCCGAGGAAGCGGATACGCAGTATTTT. Its protein is CASSRPEEADTQYF.

Many counts were recorded for this clonotype. The chain carries TRBV12-3 or TRBV12-4 and TRBJ2-7; 7 bases align to TRBD1. The CDR3 spans 14 residues. The V segment lost 2 bases and the J segment 5 bases; nucleotides outside the gene matches: 6. The CDR3 bases are TGTGCCAGCAGTTTAAGACAGGGCCGAGACGAGCAGTACTTC. This translates into CASSLRQGRDEQYF.

This clonotype was picked up a small number of times. The V gene is TRBV20-1, the J gene TRBJ2-3; D is possibly TRBD2 (6 bases). V was clipped by 0 bases and J by 2 bases, with 18 bases between them. The CDR3 consists of 17 residues. CDR1 and CDR2 (germline): DFQATT, SNEGSKA (reference sequence). In nucleotides, the CDR3 is TGCAGTGCTAGAGATCGAAGGGAAAGCGGGTTCACAGATACGCAGTATTTT. Its translation is CSARDRRESGFTDTQYF.

This chain connects TRBV4-2 to TRBJ2-3; the D gene is possibly TRBD1 (6 bases). The V and J ends lost 1 base and 5 bases respectively, with 10 bases between them. This CDR3 has 14 residues. CDR1 and CDR2 (germline): LGHNA, YNFKEQ. The CDR3 nucleotides read TGTGCCAGCAGCCAAGGCCAGGGGATAGATACGCAGTATTTT. Encoded protein: CASSQGQGIDTQYF.

The V gene is TRBV20-1, the J gene TRBJ1-1, with TRBD1 as a possible D gene (5 bases). Germline V CDR1 and CDR2: DFQATT, SNEGSKA (reference sequence). This CDR3 is built from 14 residues. V was trimmed by 0 bases and J by 10 bases, leaving 18 bases between them. DNA of the CDR3: TGCAGTGCTAGAGATAGTGGTGGGCAGGGTACAGCTTTCTTT. This translates into CSARDSGGQGTAFF.

This clonotype occurred many times. The chain links TRBV20-1 to TRBJ2-7; 8 nucleotides line up with TRBD1. This CDR3 has 15 residues. Per germline, CDR1 DFQATT and CDR2 SNEGSKA (reference sequence). V lost 6 bases to trimming and J lost 0 bases; unmatched junction nucleotides: 10. In nucleotides, the CDR3 is TGCAGTGCAAAAGACAGGGGCCTTAGCTCCTACGAGCAGTACTTC. Translated: CSAKDRGLSSYEQYF.

This clonotype was seen repeatedly, ten times or more. This sequence joins TRBV6-2 or TRBV6-3 and TRBJ2-5; no firm D call. V was pared by 2 bases and J by 2 bases, with 6 bases between. The V gene's germline CDR1 is MNHEY and CDR2 SVGEGT. The CDR3 sequence is 13 residues long. DNA for the CDR3: TGTGCCAGCAGTTACGCCGTACAAGAGACCCAGTACTTC. Translated: CASSYAVQETQYF.

In the case of this clonotype: A clone one base away is much larger, so this may be a read error. This chain links TRBV29-1 with TRBJ2-4; 7 positions match TRBD1. The CDR3 has 14 residues. The ends lost 1 base at V and 5 bases at J; junction bases unmatched: 5. CDR1 is SQVTM and CDR2 is ANQGSEA in the germline V gene. This chain's CDR3 is CSVEGQGDENIQYF. The CDR3 nucleotides read TGCAGCGTTGAAGGACAGGGTGACGAAAACATTCAGTACTTC.

This clonotype was observed many times. This chain joins TRBV6-1 and TRBJ2-1; D might be TRBD1 (5 bases). Trimming took off 1 base at V and 9 bases at J, with 13 bases between the two ends. Looked up from germline, CDR1 is MNHNS and CDR2 is SASEGT. CDR3 size: 14 residues. CDR3 region: CASSEGLGASEQFF. CDR3 sequence (DNA): TGTGCCAGCAGTGAAGGTTTAGGGGCCTCTGAGCAGTTCTTC.

This clonotype showed up many times. The chain recombines TRBV7-2 with TRBJ2-7; TRBD1 is a possible D gene (5 bases). Looked up from germline, CDR1 is SGHTA and CDR2 is FQGNSA. The CDR3 consists of 13 residues. V was clipped by 5 bases and J by 3 bases, with 11 bases between them. The CDR3 region is CASSLGHLYEQYF. CDR3 in DNA: TGTGCCAGCAGCCTCGGACATCTCTACGAGCAGTACTTC.

V usage is TRBV20-1 and J usage is TRBJ1-2; D gene uncertain. Germline V gene data show CDR1 as DFQATT and CDR2 as SNEGSKA (reference sequence). Trimming pared 3 bases from V and 4 bases from J, leaving 6 bases between. CDR3 length: 11 residues. CDR3 region: CSASLSYGYTF. DNA of the CDR3: TGCAGTGCTAGCCTTTCCTATGGCTACACCTTC.

This clonotype was detected many times. The chain carries TRBV28 and TRBJ1-1; 9 bases map to TRBD1. Germline V gene sequence: CDR1 MDHEN, CDR2 SYDVKM. The CDR3 is 14 amino acids. Trimming cost V 5 bases and J 4 bases; bases outside gene matches: 5. CDR3 residues: CASSNRGRSTEAFF. The DNA of the CDR3 is TGTGCCAGCAGTAACAGGGGGCGAAGCACTGAAGCTTTCTTT.

This clonotype was counted only a few times. The chain couples TRBV5-6 to TRBJ1-2; D gene uncertain. This CDR3 has 14 residues. Germline CDR1 reads SGHDT; CDR2 reads YYEEEE. V lost 1 base, J lost 2 bases, and 9 bases lay in between. In nucleotides, the CDR3 is TGTGCCAGCAGCTTGCTCAAGTTAAACTATGGCTACACCTTC. Its translation: CASSLLKLNYGYTF.

This clonotype was found a few times. The chain links TRBV7-2 to TRBJ1-1, with unresolved D. CDR1 SGHTA and CDR2 FQGNSA come from the germline V gene. This CDR3 has 13 amino acids. V was trimmed by 0 bases and J by 11 bases, leaving 13 bases between them. In DNA form, the CDR3 reads TGTGCCAGCAGCTTAGCGACGGGGAGTCGTGCTTTCTTT. This codes for CASSLATGSRAFF.

This clonotype has ten or more counts. The CDR3 nucleotides are TGTGCCACCAGTCCCGGATCTAGCACAGATACGCAGTATTTT. Its translation: CATSPGSSTDTQYF. This chain links TRBV24-1 with TRBJ2-3; D call uncertain. The V and J ends lost 6 bases and 0 bases respectively, with 9 bases between them. This CDR3 has 14 residues. The germline V gene encodes CDR1 KGHDR and CDR2 SFDVKD.